This T cell receptor beta chain derives from a study of CD8+ T cells in alopecia areata. RNA, once extracted, was reverse transcribed into cDNA for use as the sequencing template. Repertoires were generated with immunoSEQ multiplex PCR, while TCRdb's copy carries only in-frame clones and drops some. The sample contains about 210,000 clones, 43% of which appear only once. This clone was counted only a few times. The target antigen is unknown. Study findings and constraints: Patients shared TCRs less clearly than mice did, possibly owing to HLA.

The CDR3 loop spans 16 amino acids. The germline V and J ends were trimmed by 0 bases and 8 bases, with 17 bases remaining between them. The germline gives CDR1 SGHRS, CDR2 YFSETQ. Treatment defined: oral pan-JAK inhibitor, 5-10 mg twice daily. This sequence joins TRBV5-1 and TRBJ1-4; possibly TRBD1 for D (5 bases). The TCR was taken from a human donor with alopecia areata. Sample: CD4+ T cells sorted from blood, taken at approximately week 36, from a patient treated with tofacitinib. The CDR3 DNA sequence: TGCGCCAGCAGCTTGGGCCGGGGCACGGAATCCGAAAAACTGTTTTTT. It yields the protein CASSLGRGTESEKLFF.